These 22 T cell receptor beta chains came from one sample sequenced in a study of monozygotic twins with inflammatory bowel disease. TCRdb re-called the 5' RACE reads and catalogs CDR3 proteins one per entry, DNA excluded. This table holds about 160,000 distinct CDR3 sequences. The source material was blood. The source is a human donor with ulcerative colitis or Crohn's disease, or a healthy co-twin of an affected twin (not recorded which).

The chain's CDR3 is CASSLIIAGFAYNEQFF. The chain uses TRBV6-2 or TRBV6-3 and TRBJ2-1; TCRdb lists TRBD2, though no DNA is available to test this call. The CDR3 has 17 residues. Germline lookup yields CDR1 MNHEY and CDR2 SVGEGT.

The chain recombines TRBV7-9 with TRBJ2-1; the TCRdb call, TRBD2, lacks DNA for checking. Germline CDR1 SEHNR, CDR2 FQNEAQ (reference sequence). The CDR3 covers 14 residues. This CDR3 reads CASTPPSGNNEQFF.

V and J are TRBV28 and TRBJ2-1. This CDR3 spans 13 amino acids. Germline V gene lookup returns CDR1 MDHEN and CDR2 SYDVKM. CDR3 in amino acids: CASSLPKRWEQFF. Supplemented by reference TRBV28 and TRBJ2-1, the full variable domain reads DVKVTQSSRYLVKRTGEKVFLECVQDMDHENMFWYRQDPGLGLRLIYFSYDVKMKEKGDIPEGYSVSREKKERFSLILESASTNQTSMYLCASSLPKRWEQFFGPGTRLTVL.

The CDR3 spells CASSLVQGYGYTF. This chain connects TRBV5-1 to TRBJ1-2; TCRdb names TRBD1, which stays unverified in the absence of DNA. This CDR3 region has 13 residues. The germline V gene encodes CDR1 SGHRS and CDR2 YFSETQ.

This chain links TRBV19 with TRBJ2-1; lacking DNA, the TRBD1 call made by TCRdb goes unchecked. Per germline, CDR1 LNHDA and CDR2 SQIVND (reference sequence). The CDR3 covers 15 residues. Here the CDR3 reads CASSIDLNGRAREFF.

J is TRBJ1-4 and V is TRBV27. Germline V CDR1 and CDR2: MNHEY, SMNVEV (reference sequence). The CDR3 runs to 18 residues. The CDR3 here is CASSPNPDFFGSNEKLFF.

The chain uses TRBV6-5 and TRBJ2-1; the D call of TRBD2 rests on TCRdb alone, since no DNA is present to check it. Germline CDR1 MNHEY, CDR2 SVGAGI. CDR3 length: 16 amino acids. CDR3 sequence: CASSYSGRASYNEQFF.

The CDR3 sequence is CASRGAGGALETQYF. The rearrangement links TRBV27 to TRBJ2-5; checking the TCRdb D call of TRBD2 is not possible without DNA. The CDR3 consists of 15 residues. CDR1 is MNHEY and CDR2 is SMNVEV in the germline V gene (reference sequence).

The rearrangement uses TRBV19 and TRBJ2-2; checking the TCRdb D call of TRBD1 is not possible without DNA. The V gene's germline CDR1 is LNHDA and CDR2 SQIVND (reference sequence). The CDR3 spans 20 residues. CDR3 region: CASSIDRGPDEIFYTGELFF.

This chain connects TRBV7-3 to TRBJ2-1; TCRdb's D call of TRBD1 is untestable without DNA. The germline V gene encodes CDR1 SGHTA and CDR2 FQGTGA. The CDR3 contains 14 residues. CDR3 amino acids: CASSPETPYNEQFF.

The gene calls are TRBV7-2 and TRBJ2-7; TCRdb's D call, TRBD1, is unchecked because there is no DNA. Germline loops: CDR1 SGHTA, CDR2 FQGNSA. CDR3 size: 14 residues. The CDR3 here is CASTGTDVSYEQYF.

The rearrangement joins TRBV5-4 to TRBJ2-5; the D call of TRBD2 rests on TCRdb alone, since no DNA is present to check it. This CDR3 has 16 residues. From germline, CDR1 is SGHNT and CDR2 YYREEE (reference sequence). CDR3 region: CASSLATSGLQETQYF.

The chain couples TRBV9 to TRBJ2-7; the TRBD2 assignment by TCRdb is unverifiable without DNA. The germline CDR1 and CDR2 sequences are SGDLS and YYNGEE. There are 16 residues in the CDR3. The CDR3 region is CASSVAQLAGPYEQYF.

The chain couples TRBV30 to TRBJ1-1. The CDR3 sequence is 14 residues long. The germline V gene has CDR1 GTSNPN and CDR2 SVGIG (reference sequence). CDR3 region: CAWSRGGRSAEAFF. The full variable domain, completed using reference TRBV30 and TRBJ1-1, is SQTIHQWPATLVQPVGSPLSLECTVEGTSNPNLYWYRQAAGRGLQLLFYSVGIGQISSEVPQNLSASRPQDRQFILSSKKLLLSDSGFYLCAWSRGGRSAEAFFGQGTRLTVV.

The chain recombines TRBV27 with TRBJ1-1; TCRdb's assignment of TRBD1 cannot be checked, as there is no DNA. Germline assignment: CDR1 MNHEY and CDR2 SMNVEV (reference sequence). This CDR3 region has 13 residues. The CDR3 loop reads CASRGRGNTEAFF.

This clonotype is called medium-sized based on its frequency. This chain uses TRBV2 with TRBJ2-1; TCRdb returns TRBD1, unconfirmable since there is no DNA. The V gene's germline CDR1 is SNHLY and CDR2 FYNNEI. This CDR3 spans 12 amino acids. CDR3 sequence reads: CASSPGVDEQFF.

The chain has TRBV6-6 and TRBJ1-5. The CDR3 spans 14 residues. Germline CDR1 reads MNHNY; CDR2 reads SVGAGI (reference sequence). CDR3 region: CASSQYLYNQPQHF.

V gene TRBV30 combines with J gene TRBJ2-5. This CDR3 spans 13 amino acids. In germline, CDR1 is GTSNPN, CDR2 SVGIG (reference sequence). CDR3 sequence reads: CAWSVHGRETQYF.

The rearrangement links TRBV30 to TRBJ2-4; with no DNA, the TCRdb D assignment of TRBD1 cannot be verified. The V gene's germline CDR1 is GTSNPN and CDR2 SVGIG (reference sequence). The CDR3 contains 12 residues. The CDR3 is CAWEGVKNIQYF. The whole variable domain, remainder taken from reference TRBV30 and TRBJ2-4, is SQTIHQWPATLVQPVGSPLSLECTVEGTSNPNLYWYRQAAGRGLQLLFYSVGIGQISSEVPQNLSASRPQDRQFILSSKKLLLSDSGFYLCAWEGVKNIQYFGAGTRLSVL.

The chain uses TRBV29-1 and TRBJ1-2; absent DNA, TCRdb's TRBD1 call cannot be checked. The CDR3 length is 12 residues. The germline V gene has CDR1 SQVTM and CDR2 ANQGSEA. CDR3 region: CSVGTDNYGYTF. Using reference TRBV29-1 and TRBJ1-2 for the parts outside the CDR3, the full variable domain is SAVISQKPSRDICQRGTSLTIQCQVDSQVTMMFWYRQQPGQSLTLIATANQGSEATYESGFVIDKFPISRPNLTFSTLTVSNMSPEDSSIYLCSVGTDNYGYTFGSGTRLTVV.

The chain joins TRBV4-1 to TRBJ2-7. CDR3 length: 13 amino acids. The germline CDR1 and CDR2 sequences are MGHRA and YSYEKL. The CDR3 region is CASSQGLFAEQYF.

The chain employs TRBV29-1 and TRBJ1-2. Germline CDR1 reads SQVTM; CDR2 reads ANQGSEA. There are 13 residues in the CDR3. The CDR3 loop is CSVEEGGIYGYTF.